This T cell receptor (beta chain) was documented in a study of blood T cells in healthy people across ages. It was about 10 milliliters of peripheral blood that were drawn from each donor. The study, taken as a whole, reports: Lack of knowledge of donor CMV status possibly confounded expanded clonotype changes. Older individuals had lower TCR beta diversity per million T cells (the decline was roughly linear). Naive T cell percentage showed a strong correlation with the diversity of TCR beta.

A second PCR of roughly 7 to 11 cycles used a sample-barcoded 5' primer and a J-beta primer mix. TCRdb reprocessed the 5' RACE reads with MiXCR, giving one entry per CDR3 protein. In the table there are 550,000 to 600,000 distinct CDR3 sequences, 27% of which are singletons. About this clonotype: Its specificity is unknown.

This CDR3 is 14 amino acids long. Germline CDR1 MNHEY, CDR2 SVGEGT. Losses at the gene ends were 6 bases for V and 14 bases for J; bases not matched to a gene: 15. The chain uses TRBV6-2 or TRBV6-3 and TRBJ2-4, with 8 bases matching TRBD2. The clonotype comes from an older woman in good health. Sequenced sample: blood. CDR3 nucleotide sequence: TGTGCCAGCAGCCCATCATTAGCGGGGCCCCCTGAGTACTTC. Amino acids: CASSPSLAGPPEYF.